The 13 T cell receptor beta chains below come from one sample, sequenced in a study of blood T cell repertoires in COVID-19. The assay was immunoSEQ multiplex PCR, and TCRdb's table has in-frame clones only and misses some. The data show about 200,000 clones, 70% to 80% seen once. The sample comprised peripheral blood. The receptors stem from a woman between 40 and 55 years old with COVID-19, enrolled during active disease.

This clone was seen a handful of times. The chain employs TRBV25-1 and TRBJ1-3, with 9 bases matching TRBD1. V lost 3 bases, J lost 4 bases, and 7 bases stayed unmatched. Germline values: CDR1 MGHDK, CDR2 SYGVNS. This CDR3 is built from 16 residues. This chain's CDR3 is CASSDLVGTGGNTIYF. The CDR3 bases are TGTGCCAGCAGTGACCTAGTCGGGACAGGGGGAAACACCATATATTTT.

The chain employs TRBV27 and TRBJ1-5, with a weak D call TRBD1 (6 bases). V lost 6 bases and J lost 3, with 15 bases in between. This CDR3 has 15 amino acids. Germline V gene sequence: CDR1 MNHEY, CDR2 SMNVEV (reference sequence). The CDR3 loop reads CASRAKGGVNQPQHF. The CDR3 DNA reads TGTGCCAGCAGGGCAAAAGGGGGGGTCAATCAGCCCCAGCATTTT.

V and J are TRBV12-3 or TRBV12-4 and TRBJ2-7; maybe TRBD1 (5 bases). The CDR3 covers 12 residues. V was pared by 6 bases and J by 13 bases, with 19 bases between. CDR3 in amino acids: CASSLGVGPFYF. The CDR3, as DNA: TGTGCCAGCAGCCTTGGGGTGGGGCCTTTTTACTTC.

The chain carries TRBV30 and TRBJ2-3, with TRBD1 matching 7 bases. This CDR3 is 14 amino acids long. Trimming at V came to 2 bases and at J to 1 base, leaving 3 bases not matched to a gene. Germline V lookup: CDR1 GTSNPN, CDR2 SVGIG (reference sequence). The CDR3 loop reads CAWSFQGGTDTQYF. CDR3 bases: TGTGCCTGGAGTTTCCAGGGGGGCACAGATACGCAGTATTTT.

The chain joins TRBV28 to TRBJ2-7, with TRBD1 identical over 9 bases. Trimming removed 7 bases from V and 7 bases from J; junction bases left unmatched: 8. The V gene's germline CDR1 is MDHEN and CDR2 SYDVKM. The CDR3 is 13 residues long. CDR3 sequence (DNA): TGTGCCAGCACCGGGACAGGGACGGGAGAGCAGTACTTC. It translates to CASTGTGTGEQYF.

J is TRBJ1-1 and V is TRBV6-1; TRBD1 might be the D (6 bases). Germline loops: CDR1 MNHNS, CDR2 SASEGT. Trimming removed 2 bases from V and 5 bases from J, with 12 bases in between. The CDR3 covers 14 residues. CDR3 amino acids: CASSETGRGTEAFF. CDR3 bases: TGTGCCAGCAGTGAAACAGGGCGGGGGACTGAAGCTTTCTTT.

The chain carries TRBV7-2 and TRBJ2-1; D is uncertain. This CDR3 has 15 amino acids. Germline loops: CDR1 SGHTA, CDR2 FQGNSA. V was pared by 4 bases and J by 1 base, with 11 bases between. In nucleotides, the CDR3 is TGTGCCAGCAGCTCCGAGGTGGTTTCCTACAATGAGCAGTTCTTC. Translated, it gives CASSSEVVSYNEQFF.

This clone was detected a few times. V is TRBV5-1 and J is TRBJ2-7, with D perhaps TRBD1 (5 bases). The CDR3 spans 13 residues. Germline CDR1 SGHRS, CDR2 YFSETQ. Trimming took off 4 bases at V and 4 bases at J, with 12 bases between the two ends. The CDR3 protein is CASSPRVEYEQYF. The CDR3 DNA follows: TGCGCCAGCAGCCCCAGGGTCGAGTACGAGCAGTACTTC.

This chain links TRBV30 with TRBJ1-6, with TRBD1 matching 10 bases. Germline V lookup: CDR1 GTSNPN, CDR2 SVGIG (reference sequence). Unmatched junction bases numbered 9, after V lost 8 bases and J lost 5 bases. This CDR3 contains 15 residues. CDR3 DNA: TGTGCCGCGGGACAGGGGACTTTCAATAATTCACCCCTCCACTTT. Residues: CAAGQGTFNNSPLHF.

The CDR3 here is CASSSRGKSSYNEQFF. In DNA form, the CDR3 reads TGTGCCAGCAGTTCGCGGGGGAAAAGCTCCTACAATGAGCAGTTCTTC. This chain joins TRBV27 and TRBJ2-1, with 7 bases matching TRBD2. The CDR3 extends over 16 amino acids. Germline values: CDR1 MNHEY, CDR2 SMNVEV (reference sequence). V gave up 4 bases and J gave up 0 bases; unmatched junction bases: 6.

This chain connects TRBV6-5 to TRBJ1-6; TRBD1 matches 7 bases. The V segment lost 4 bases and the J segment 10 bases; nucleotides outside the gene matches: 7. Germline V CDR1 and CDR2: MNHEY, SVGAGI. The CDR3 has 14 residues. The CDR3: CASSFLQGISPLHF. The CDR3 nucleotides read TGTGCCAGCAGTTTCTTACAGGGGATATCACCCCTCCACTTT.

A single count supports this clone. The V call is TRBV30, the J call TRBJ1-2; the D gene is possibly TRBD1 (5 bases). Per germline, CDR1 GTSNPN and CDR2 SVGIG (reference sequence). The CDR3 has 16 amino acids. V was clipped by 5 bases and J by 5 bases, with 24 bases between them. CDR3 in amino acids: CAWGTSRVFDPYGYTF. CDR3 DNA: TGTGCCTGGGGCACATCCAGGGTGTTCGACCCTTATGGCTACACCTTC.

This rearrangement joins TRBV4-2 to TRBJ2-7, with D possibly TRBD2 on 6 matching bases. Per the germline V gene, CDR1 is LGHNA and CDR2 is YNFKEQ. Trimming removed 1 base from V and 7 bases from J, with 14 bases in between. There are 14 residues in the CDR3. CDR3 region: CASSQGGAGLEQYF. The CDR3 coding sequence is TGTGCCAGCAGCCAAGGCGGGGCCGGTCTGGAGCAGTACTTC.